This TCR beta chain emerged from a study of CD8 T cells in Susac syndrome (dated by TCRdb to between 2018 and 2021). Looking at the study overall: Whether CD8+ T cell activation and differentiation in Susac syndrome was antigen driven was tested using repertoire sequencing.

RNA was extracted with the RNeasy kit and roughly 0.45 to 1 ug was reverse transcribed using random hexamers. The immunoSEQ multiplex PCR assay, which covers 54 Vbeta and 13 Jbeta segments, was used to amplify TCR beta CDR3 regions. PCR amplification bias was corrected using a synthetic template baseline for primer optimization and computational correction. Under the source paper's analysis protocol: Only productive sequences were kept, with reads annotated to V, D and J genes according to IMGT and analyzed in immunoSEQ Analyzer. Clonality was computed as one minus Shannon entropy normalized by log2 of the number of productive unique sequences. Public and private clones were assessed among the 100 most prevalent clones of each patient and control. Clones were defined as Susac-specific if absent from the healthy and MS cohorts, from 1052 published viral clones and from other ImmuneACCESS disease sequences. The public sequencing data were trimmed at Q25 with fastp and processed into clonotypes with MiXCR by TCRdb, which kept only in-frame beta chains. For every CDR3 protein sequence, its rows merge into one entry that carries the most common genes and DNA. These V and J calls rely on TCRdb rather than the paper's analysis. This sample holds 300,000 to 350,000 distinct CDR3 sequences; 92% were observed only once. About 0.07% of the sample is in the top ten clones.

What the authors observed across the whole study: The TCR sequencing and HLA analysis was acknowledged to have included a relatively small number of individuals.

High-throughput TCR beta sequencing profiled peripheral blood CD8+ and CD4+ T cells from healthy donors, Susac syndrome patients and multiple sclerosis patients. The multiple sclerosis controls were treatment-naive patients who had stable or active relapsing-remitting disease and met the revised McDonald criteria. CD8+ TEMRA cells were enriched by FACS, while bulk CD8+ and CD4+ T cells were purified by magnetic negative isolation. Blood was collected in EDTA tubes and processed within 24 hours, with PBMCs isolated through density gradient centrifugation. PBMCs intended for TCR sequencing were cryopreserved in liquid nitrogen and thawed later in a water bath at 37 degrees C. The sorted or isolated CD4+, CD8+ and CD8+ TEMRA cells reached a purity of at least 90%. Comment on this clonotype: This clone's antigen is unknown. No per-base quality is available; no much larger clone lies one base away.

Including the terminal cysteine and phenylalanine, the CDR3 comprises 13 residues. Of the read, only the CDR3 DNA is kept; its 39 bases are in frame from base 1. The germline ends are 9 bases apart after V is trimmed by 6 bases and J by 0 bases. CDR1 and CDR2, per the germline V gene (reference sequence), are SGHAT and FQDESV. The chain was built from TRBV11-1 and TRBJ2-7; tentative D gene TRBD1, with 5 bases matching. This TCR derives from a human donor with multiple sclerosis. Sequences were obtained from CD4+ T cells from PBMCs. The CDR3 region: CASRPDSSYEQYF. At the DNA level, the sequence is TGTGCCAGCAGGCCAGACAGCTCCTACGAGCAGTACTTC.